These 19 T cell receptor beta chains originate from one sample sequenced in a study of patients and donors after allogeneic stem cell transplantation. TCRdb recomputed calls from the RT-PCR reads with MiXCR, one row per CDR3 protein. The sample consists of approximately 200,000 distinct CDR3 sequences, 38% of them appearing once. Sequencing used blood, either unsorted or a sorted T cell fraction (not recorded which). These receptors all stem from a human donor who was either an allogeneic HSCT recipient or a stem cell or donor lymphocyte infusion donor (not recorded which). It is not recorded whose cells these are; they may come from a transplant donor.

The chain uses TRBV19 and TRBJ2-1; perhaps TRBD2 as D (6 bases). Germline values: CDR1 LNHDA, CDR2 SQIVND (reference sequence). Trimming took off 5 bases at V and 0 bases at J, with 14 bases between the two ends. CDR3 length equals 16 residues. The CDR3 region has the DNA TGTGCCAGTAGTGGGGCGGACGGGGGCTCCTACAATGAGCAGTTCTTC. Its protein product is CASSGADGGSYNEQFF.

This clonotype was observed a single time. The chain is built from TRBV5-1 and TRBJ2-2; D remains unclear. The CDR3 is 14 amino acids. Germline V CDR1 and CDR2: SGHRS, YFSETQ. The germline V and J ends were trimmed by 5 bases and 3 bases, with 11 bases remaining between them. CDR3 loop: CASSSVLDTGELFF. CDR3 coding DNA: TGCGCCAGCAGTTCTGTCCTGGACACCGGGGAGCTGTTTTTT.

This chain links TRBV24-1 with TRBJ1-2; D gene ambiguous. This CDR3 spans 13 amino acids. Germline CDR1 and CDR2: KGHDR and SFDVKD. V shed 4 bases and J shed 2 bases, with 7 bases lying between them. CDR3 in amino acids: CATSDGENYGYTF. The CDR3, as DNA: TGTGCCACCAGTGACGGAGAAAACTATGGCTACACCTTC.

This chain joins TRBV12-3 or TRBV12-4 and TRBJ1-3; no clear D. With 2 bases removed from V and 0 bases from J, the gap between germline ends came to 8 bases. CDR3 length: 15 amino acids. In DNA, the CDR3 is TGTGCCAGCAGTTTAAGAAGAGACTCTGGAAACACCATATATTTT. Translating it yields CASSLRRDSGNTIYF.

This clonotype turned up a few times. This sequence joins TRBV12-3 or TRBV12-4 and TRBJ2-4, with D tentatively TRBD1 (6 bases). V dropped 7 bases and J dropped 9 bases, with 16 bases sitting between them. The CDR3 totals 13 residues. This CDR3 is CASTLDRGLIQYF. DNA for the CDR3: TGTGCCAGCACCCTGGACAGAGGGCTCATTCAGTACTTC.

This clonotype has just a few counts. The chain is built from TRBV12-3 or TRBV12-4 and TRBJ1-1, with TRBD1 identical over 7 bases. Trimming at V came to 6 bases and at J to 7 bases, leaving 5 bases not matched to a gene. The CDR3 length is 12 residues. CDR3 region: CASRVQGFEAFF. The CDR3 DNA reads TGTGCCAGCAGGGTACAGGGGTTTGAAGCTTTCTTT.

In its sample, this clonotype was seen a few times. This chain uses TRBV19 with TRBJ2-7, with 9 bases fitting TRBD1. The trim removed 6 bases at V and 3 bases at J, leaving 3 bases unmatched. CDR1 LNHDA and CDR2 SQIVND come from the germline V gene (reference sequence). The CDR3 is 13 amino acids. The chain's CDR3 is CASSGTGLYEQYF. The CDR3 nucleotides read TGTGCCAGTAGCGGGACAGGGCTCTACGAGCAGTACTTC.

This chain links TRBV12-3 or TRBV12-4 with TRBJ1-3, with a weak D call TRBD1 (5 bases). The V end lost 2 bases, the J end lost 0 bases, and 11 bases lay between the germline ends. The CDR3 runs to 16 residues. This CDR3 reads CASSLRGTFSGNTIYF. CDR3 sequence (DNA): TGTGCCAGCAGTTTAAGAGGGACCTTCTCTGGAAACACCATATATTTT.

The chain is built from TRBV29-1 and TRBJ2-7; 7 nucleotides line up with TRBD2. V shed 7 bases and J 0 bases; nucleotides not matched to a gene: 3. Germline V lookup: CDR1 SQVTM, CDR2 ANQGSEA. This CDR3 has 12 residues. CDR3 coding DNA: TGCAGCGCCGGGGGGAGCTCCTACGAGCAGTACTTC. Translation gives CSAGGSSYEQYF.

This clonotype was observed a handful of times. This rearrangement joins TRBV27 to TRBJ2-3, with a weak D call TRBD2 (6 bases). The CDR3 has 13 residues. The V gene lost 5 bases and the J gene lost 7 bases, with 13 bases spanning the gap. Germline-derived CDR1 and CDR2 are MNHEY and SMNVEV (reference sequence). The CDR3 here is CASSTLLANTQYF. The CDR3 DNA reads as TGTGCCAGCAGTACCCTACTAGCAAATACGCAGTATTTT.

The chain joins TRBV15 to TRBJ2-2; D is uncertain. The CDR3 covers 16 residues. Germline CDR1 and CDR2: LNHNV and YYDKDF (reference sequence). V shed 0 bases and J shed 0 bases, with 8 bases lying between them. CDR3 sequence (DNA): TGTGCCACCAGCAGAGAAGGACGGGCGAACACCGGGGAGCTGTTTTTT. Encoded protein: CATSREGRANTGELFF.

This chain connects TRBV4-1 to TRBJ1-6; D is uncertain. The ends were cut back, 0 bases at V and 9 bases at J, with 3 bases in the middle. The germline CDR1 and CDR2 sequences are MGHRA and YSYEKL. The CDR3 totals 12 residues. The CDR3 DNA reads TGCGCCAGCAGCCAAGATTTTTCACCCCTCCACTTT. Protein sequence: CASSQDFSPLHF.

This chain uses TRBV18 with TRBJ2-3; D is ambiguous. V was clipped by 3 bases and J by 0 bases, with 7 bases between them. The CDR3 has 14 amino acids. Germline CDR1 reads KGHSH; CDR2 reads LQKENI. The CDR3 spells CASSPPASTDTQYF. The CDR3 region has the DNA TGTGCCAGCTCACCCCCGGCTAGCACAGATACGCAGTATTTT.

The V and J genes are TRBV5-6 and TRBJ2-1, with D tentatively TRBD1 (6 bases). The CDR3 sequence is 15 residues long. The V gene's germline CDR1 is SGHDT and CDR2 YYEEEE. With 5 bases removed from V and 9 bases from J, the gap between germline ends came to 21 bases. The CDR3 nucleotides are TGTGCCAGCAGTCTGCTAGGGTGGGACAACGGTGAGCAGTTCTTC. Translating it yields CASSLLGWDNGEQFF. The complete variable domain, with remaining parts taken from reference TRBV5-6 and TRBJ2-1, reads DAGVTQSPTHLIKTRGQQVTLRCSPKSGHDTVSWYQQALGQGPQFIFQYYEEEERQRGNFPDRFSGHQFPNYSSELNVNALLLGDSALYLCASSLLGWDNGEQFFGPGTRLTVL.

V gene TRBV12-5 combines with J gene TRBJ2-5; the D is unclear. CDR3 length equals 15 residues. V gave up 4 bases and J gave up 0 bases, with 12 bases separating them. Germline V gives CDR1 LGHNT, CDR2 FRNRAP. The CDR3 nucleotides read TGTGCTAGTGGTTCGCCTGAGGCATACCAAGAGACCCAGTACTTC. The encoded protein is CASGSPEAYQETQYF.

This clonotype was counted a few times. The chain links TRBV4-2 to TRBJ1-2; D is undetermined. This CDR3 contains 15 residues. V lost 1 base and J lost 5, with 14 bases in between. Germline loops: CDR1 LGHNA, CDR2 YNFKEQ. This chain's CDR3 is CASSQGGAVWYGYTF. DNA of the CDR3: TGTGCCAGCAGCCAAGGGGGAGCAGTATGGTATGGCTACACCTTC.

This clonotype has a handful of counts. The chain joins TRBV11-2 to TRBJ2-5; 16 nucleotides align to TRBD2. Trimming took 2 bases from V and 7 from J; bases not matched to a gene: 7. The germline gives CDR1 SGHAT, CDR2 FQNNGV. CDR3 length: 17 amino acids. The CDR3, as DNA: TGTGCCAGCAGCTTACCCCGGGGACTAGCGGGGGGGCCGACCCAGTACTTC. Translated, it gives CASSLPRGLAGGPTQYF.

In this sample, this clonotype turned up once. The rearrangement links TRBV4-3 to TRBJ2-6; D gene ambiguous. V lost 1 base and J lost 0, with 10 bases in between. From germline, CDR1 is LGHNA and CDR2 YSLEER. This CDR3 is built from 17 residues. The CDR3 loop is CASSQGAAPSGANVLTF. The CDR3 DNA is TGCGCCAGCAGCCAAGGGGCCGCTCCCTCTGGGGCCAACGTCCTGACTTTC.

CDR3 protein: CASSYSGRVNEQFF. CDR3 nucleotides: TGTGCCAGCAGTTACTCAGGCAGGGTAAATGAGCAGTTCTTC. The chain combines TRBV6-2 or TRBV6-3 with TRBJ2-1; tentatively, D is TRBD1 (5 bases). The germline CDR1 and CDR2 sequences are MNHEY and SVGEGT. The CDR3 is 14 amino acids. Trimming pared 0 bases from V and 7 bases from J, leaving 10 bases between.